A selection of T cell receptor beta chains follows, all from one sample in a study of shared clonotypes between healthy human individuals. TCRdb keeps only in-frame clones here, not all; method: immunoSEQ multiplex PCR. Here the sample spans some 530,000 clones, 81% being singletons. Source material: PBMCs. These receptor sequences come from a woman aged 40 to 55 in good health. Some clones in this sample may be carry-over from other donors' samples. Each CDR3 is given without its conserved first and last residue.

>TRBV5-4|13
ASSSLRDRGYEQY
>TRBV28|11
ASSFGRNTEAF
>TRBV7-3|12
ASSRGGTDYEQY
>TRBV7-9|14
ASSLGPSGNSGEQF
>TRBV5-1|13
ASSSLGEPLNEQF
>TRBV7-2|13
ASSPGRGMWPEAF
>TRBV15|11
ATSRDYNEKLF
>TRBV11-2|13
ASSLEDRDIDEQF
>TRBV21-1|13
ASSEQGATNEKLF
>TRBV18|13
ASSPTGTGDEKLF
>TRBV19|13
ASRISAASGNTIY
>TRBV7-9|14
ASSFSRVGSYNEQF
>TRBV5-1|13
ASTIDRGAFNEQF
>TRBV18|13
ASSPLGPGNEKLF
>TRBV7-9|11
ASSLGANYGYT
>TRBV7-9|14
ASSWRSGSGANVLT
>TRBV7-9|10
ASSFGRDTQY
>TRBV9|11
ASSVGVRETQY
>TRBV9|14
ASSLRGGSGNTEAF
>TRBV14|12
ASSPRTNPYEQY
>TRBV7-6|14
ASSLASGPNTGELF
>TRBV27|10
ASSSGVGGYT
>TRBV27|15
ASSLTRTGGYWYEQF
>TRBV19|11
ASRFAGNQPQH
>TRBV25-1|13
ASSEWADSTDTQY
>TRBV7-8|12
ASSLEYASYEQY
>TRBV18|13
ASSLPLGQGYGYT
>TRBV7-9|12
ASSPRTNLMGAF
>TRBV4-1|12
ASSQRQGQETQY
>TRBV7-9|12
ASSSTRLTETQY
>TRBV7-2|14
ASSLFAGGPTDTQY
>TRBV28|9
ASSRSLPQH
>TRBV4-3|13
ASSQDTGGTDTQY
>TRBV10-1|12
ASSESGSVNEQF
>TRBV30|10
AWSPTRDTQY
>TRBV30|13
AWSAGPRANEKLF
>TRBV5-7|13
ASSTTRGSHTEAF
>TRBV9|14
ASSVSGDLRQETQY
>TRBV6-6|9
ASSYRDKQY
>TRBV2|13
ASSPDRASNQPQH
>TRBV28|17
ASTLPPGPGGPLNTEAF
>TRBV30|11
AWSVQADQPQH
>TRBV5-1|15
ASSYEPPGQGLNTQY
>TRBV7-9|10
ASSQVGNTIY
>TRBV29-1|13
SAVLAGGYTGELF
>TRBV6-4|14
ASSDSREQGGNEQF
>TRBV21-1|11
ASSTEVGYGYT
>TRBV4-2|13
ASSDPVRAGNTIY
>TRBV7-6|13
ASSPGNQNYNEQF
>TRBV30|18
AWSVWASRTSGRFQGEQF
>TRBV5-1|13
ASSLGGGDNEKLF
>TRBV19|14
ASSIRPSWYQETQY
>TRBV28|12
ASSPDRGTDTQY
>TRBV6-1|12
ASIRDGSGNTIY
>TRBV19|10
ASSGMNTEAF
>TRBV27|11
ASKGRGYNEQF
>TRBV28|9
ASSLSREQY